The 12 T cell receptor beta chains in this list originate from one sample, sequenced in a study of human T cells and chemical hapten exposure. MiXCR was run by TCRdb on the RACE reads, yielding one entry per CDR3 protein. Found here are 50,000 to 70,000 distinct CDR3 sequences, about 5.7% of them singletons; the top ten hold under 4.5%. Documented time point: healthy volunteer bleed at 6 weeks. Someone pulled total RNA out of unfractionated whole blood. The specimen sequenced was whole blood. The source of these receptors is a female donor in good health. Some clones in this sample may be carry-over from other donors' samples.

This clonotype has just a few counts. The chain is built from TRBV2 and TRBJ2-1, with 11 bases aligning to TRBD2. Germline values: CDR1 SNHLY, CDR2 FYNNEI. V was pared by 0 bases and J by 8 bases, with 6 bases of the junction left unmatched. The CDR3 runs to 16 residues. CDR3 sequence (DNA): TGTGCCAGCAGTGAAGCGCCTAGCGGGAGGTGGTATGAGCAGTTCTTC. Its translation is CASSEAPSGRWYEQFF. The entire variable domain, with the rest obtained from reference TRBV2 and TRBJ2-1, is as follows: EPEVTQTPSHQVTQMGQEVILRCVPISNHLYFYWYRQILGQKVEFLVSFYNNEISEKSEIFDDQFSVERPDGSNFTLKIRSTKLEDSAMYFCASSEAPSGRWYEQFFGPGTRLTVL.

This chain links TRBV6-6 with TRBJ2-3, with D unclear. Trimming took off 7 bases at V and 0 bases at J, with 2 bases between the two ends. This CDR3 is 11 amino acids long. Germline loops: CDR1 MNHNY, CDR2 SVGAGI (reference sequence). CDR3 sequence reads: CASMSTDTQYF. DNA for the CDR3: TGTGCCAGCATGAGCACAGATACGCAGTATTTT.

This clonotype was picked up many times. The junction differs from germline at one of its ends, possibly a read error. This rearrangement joins TRBV6-5 to TRBJ1-5, with D possibly being TRBD1 (5 bases). CDR3 length: 14 residues. Germline CDR1 and CDR2: MNHEY and SVGAGI. CDR3 region: CASSPRDGNQPQHF. CDR3 coding DNA: TGTGCCAGCAGTCCCCGGGACGGAAATCAGCCCCAGCACTTT.

The sample holds many counts of this clonotype. This rearrangement joins TRBV11-2 to TRBJ2-5; D gene uncertain. Per germline, CDR1 SGHAT and CDR2 FQNNGV. The CDR3 extends over 10 amino acids. V was shortened by 5 bases and J by 2 bases, with 0 bases between the two germline ends. The CDR3, as DNA: TGTGCCAGCAGCCAAGAGACCCAGTACTTC. This codes for CASSQETQYF.

The sample holds a few counts of this clonotype. The CDR3 bases are TGTGCCACCAGTGATTTCGGACTCCACAATGAGCAGTTCTTC. The encoded protein is CATSDFGLHNEQFF. J is TRBJ2-1 and V is TRBV24-1; D perhaps matches TRBD2 (5 bases). Germline lookup yields CDR1 KGHDR and CDR2 SFDVKD. The length of the CDR3 is 14 residues. The V end lost 1 base, the J end lost 5 bases, and 8 bases lay between the germline ends.

The chain employs TRBV29-1 and TRBJ1-2, with 8 nucleotides matching TRBD1. Per the germline V gene, CDR1 is SQVTM and CDR2 is ANQGSEA. The CDR3 has 13 residues. The V and J ends lost 2 bases and 4 bases, in that order; junction bases with no gene match: 3. This CDR3 is CSVEPTGVYGYTF. Written as DNA, the CDR3 is TGCAGCGTTGAACCGACAGGGGTCTATGGCTACACCTTC.

This clonotype has at least ten counts. The rearrangement uses TRBV20-1 and TRBJ1-6; D is ambiguous. CDR1 is DFQATT and CDR2 is SNEGSKA in the germline V gene (reference sequence). The CDR3 covers 13 residues. Trimming cost V 0 bases and J 3 bases, with 3 bases left between them. The CDR3 reads CSAREGYNSPLHF. The CDR3 nucleotides read TGCAGTGCTAGAGAGGGCTATAATTCACCCCTCCACTTT.

This clonotype was found a few times. The chain combines TRBV28 with TRBJ2-4; 7 positions agree with TRBD2. Germline trimming cut 5 bases from V and 6 bases from J; bases unmatched to any gene: 4. In germline, CDR1 is MDHEN, CDR2 SYDVKM. This CDR3 has 13 amino acids. The CDR3 nucleotides read TGTGCCAGCAGTAACTGGGGGGGAAACATTCAGTACTTC. Amino acids: CASSNWGGNIQYF.

Ten or more counts support this clonotype. The chain recombines TRBV30 with TRBJ1-1; D call uncertain. Germline lookup yields CDR1 GTSNPN and CDR2 SVGIG (reference sequence). V lost 3 bases to trimming and J lost 0 bases, with 5 bases between them. The CDR3 extends over 12 amino acids. CDR3 in amino acids: CAWRDLNTEAFF. The CDR3 DNA reads as TGTGCCTGGAGGGACCTGAACACTGAAGCTTTCTTT.

The rearrangement links TRBV5-1 to TRBJ2-7; 11 bases are a match to TRBD1. J lost 6 bases, V lost 4 bases, and 3 bases had no gene match. The V gene's germline CDR1 is SGHRS and CDR2 YFSETQ. This CDR3 comprises 13 residues. This chain's CDR3 is CASSRGQGGEQYF. Here the CDR3 DNA reads TGCGCCAGCAGCCGGGGACAGGGGGGCGAGCAGTACTTC.

This clonotype was picked up a small number of times. This chain uses TRBV30 with TRBJ1-2, with D unclear. The germline gives CDR1 GTSNPN, CDR2 SVGIG (reference sequence). The CDR3 is made up of 13 amino acids. V lost 1 base and J lost 7, with 13 bases in between. The CDR3 DNA sequence: TGTGCCTGGAGTGCTATCTACGGAGGTGGCTACACCTTC. Protein: CAWSAIYGGGYTF. Complete variable domain (other parts from reference TRBV30 and TRBJ1-2): SQTIHQWPATLVQPVGSPLSLECTVEGTSNPNLYWYRQAAGRGLQLLFYSVGIGQISSEVPQNLSASRPQDRQFILSSKKLLLSDSGFYLCAWSAIYGGGYTFGSGTRLTVV.

The chain recombines TRBV20-1 with TRBJ2-7; D remains unclear. The V gene's germline CDR1 is DFQATT and CDR2 SNEGSKA (reference sequence). The V end was cut by 6 bases, the J end by 5 bases, with 17 bases between. CDR3 length: 13 residues. As DNA, the CDR3 is TGCAGTGCCCCCGTCGTGTTTAGCCACGAGCAGTACTTC. It yields the protein CSAPVVFSHEQYF.